The sequence of this T cell receptor beta chain was determined in a study of a mutant IDH1 vaccine in newly diagnosed glioma. For the study at large: Vaccines began 4-6 weeks after radiotherapy alone, or with temozolomide cycles. Prior therapy was radiotherapy, temozolomide, or both; most received both. Visit V12 happened at week 35; visit V13 happened at week 47.

Sample time point: week 35, safety follow-up. Vaccination used 300 ug of mutant IDH1 20-mer peptide per dose, with topical imiquimod. At weeks 1, 3, 5, 7, 11, 15, 19 and 23, patients received a vaccination, eight in all. The V end was cut by 1 base, the J end by 0 bases, with 12 bases between. The CDR3 loop spans 17 amino acids. Germline-derived CDR1 and CDR2 are MDHEN and SYDVKM. As to this clone: The target antigen is unknown.

Only in-frame clones appear in the TCRdb table, and some are missing; sequencing was by immunoSEQ multiplex PCR. This sample carries 41,000 or so clones, approximately 90% of them seen once, and the ten largest clones take approximately 1.5%. Sequences were derived from PBMCs, sampled from a glioma patient whose treatment included an IDH1 peptide vaccine. The sequence was collected from a man in his forties with glioma. The rearrangement uses TRBV28 and TRBJ1-4, with D perhaps TRBD1 (5 bases). CDR3 DNA: TGTGCCAGCAGTTTATCCCCGGGGACCACAACTAATGAAAAACTGTTTTTT. This gives the protein CASSLSPGTTTNEKLFF.